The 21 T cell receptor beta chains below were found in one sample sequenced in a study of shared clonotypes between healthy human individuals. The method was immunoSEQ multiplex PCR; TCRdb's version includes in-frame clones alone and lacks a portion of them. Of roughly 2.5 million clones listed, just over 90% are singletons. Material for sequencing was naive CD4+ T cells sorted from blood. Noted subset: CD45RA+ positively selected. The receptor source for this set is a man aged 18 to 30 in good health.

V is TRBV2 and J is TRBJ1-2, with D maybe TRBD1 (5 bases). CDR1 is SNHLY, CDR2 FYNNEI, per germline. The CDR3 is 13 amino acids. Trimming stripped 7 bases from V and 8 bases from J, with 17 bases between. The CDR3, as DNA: TGTGCCAGCATGGGGCTCGCCCCAGGGGGCTACACCTTC. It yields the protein CASMGLAPGGYTF.

This CDR3 is CASSEEHIFSPLHF. The CDR3 DNA follows: TGTGCCAGCAGCGAGGAACATATTTTTTCACCCCTCCACTTT. This chain joins TRBV9 and TRBJ1-6; D is uncertain. This CDR3 contains 14 residues. Trimming cost V 3 bases and J 9 bases, with 13 bases left between them. CDR1 and CDR2 from the germline V gene are SGDLS and YYNGEE. Full variable domain (rest looked up from reference TRBV9 and TRBJ1-6): DSGVTQTPKHLITATGQRVTLRCSPRSGDLSVYWYQQSLDQGLQFLIQYYNGEERAKGNILERFSAQQFPDLHSELNLSSLELGDSALYFCASSEEHIFSPLHFGNGTRLTVT.

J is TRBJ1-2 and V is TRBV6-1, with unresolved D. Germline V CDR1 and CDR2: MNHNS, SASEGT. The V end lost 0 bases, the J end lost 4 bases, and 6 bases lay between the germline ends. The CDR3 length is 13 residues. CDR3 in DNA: TGTGCCAGCAGTGAAGCGTCAGCCTATGGCTACACCTTC. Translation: CASSEASAYGYTF.

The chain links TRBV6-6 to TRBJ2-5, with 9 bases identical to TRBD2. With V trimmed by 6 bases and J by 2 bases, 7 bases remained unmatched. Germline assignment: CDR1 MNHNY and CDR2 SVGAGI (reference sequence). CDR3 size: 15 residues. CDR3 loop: CASSLLAGLQETQYF. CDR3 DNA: TGTGCCAGCAGCCTACTAGCGGGTCTTCAAGAGACCCAGTACTTC.

In DNA form, the CDR3 reads TGCACCAGCAGCCAATCCCACGGAGCCCAAGAGGGGAACACTGAAGCTTTCTTT. Its translation is CTSSQSHGAQEGNTEAFF. This sequence joins TRBV1 and TRBJ1-1. TRBV1 is annotated as a pseudogene. The CDR3 covers 18 residues.

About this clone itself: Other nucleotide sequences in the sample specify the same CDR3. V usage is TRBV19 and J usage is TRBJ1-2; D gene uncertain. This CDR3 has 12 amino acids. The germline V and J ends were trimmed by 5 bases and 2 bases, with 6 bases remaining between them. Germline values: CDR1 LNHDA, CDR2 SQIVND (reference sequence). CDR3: CASSSGNYGYTF. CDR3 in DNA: TGTGCCAGTAGTTCTGGGAACTATGGCTACACCTTC.

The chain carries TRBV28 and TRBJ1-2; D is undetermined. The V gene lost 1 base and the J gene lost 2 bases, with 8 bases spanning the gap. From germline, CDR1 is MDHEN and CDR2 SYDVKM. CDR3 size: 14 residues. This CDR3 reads CASSLFVGNYGYTF. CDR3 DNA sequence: TGTGCCAGCAGTTTATTTGTCGGGAACTATGGCTACACCTTC.

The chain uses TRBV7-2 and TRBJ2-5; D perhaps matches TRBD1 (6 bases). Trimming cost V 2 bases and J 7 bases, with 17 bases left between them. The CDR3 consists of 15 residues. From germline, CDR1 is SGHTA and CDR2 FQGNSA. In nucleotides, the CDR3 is TGTGCCAGCAGCTTATCCAGAAGGGGGATTGGGACCCAGTACTTC. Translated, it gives CASSLSRRGIGTQYF.

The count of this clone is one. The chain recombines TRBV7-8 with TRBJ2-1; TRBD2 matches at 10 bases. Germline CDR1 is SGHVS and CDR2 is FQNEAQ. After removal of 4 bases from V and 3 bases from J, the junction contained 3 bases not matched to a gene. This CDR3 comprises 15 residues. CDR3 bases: TGTGCCAGCAGCTCCAGCGGGAGGGTCTACAATGAGCAGTTCTTC. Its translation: CASSSSGRVYNEQFF. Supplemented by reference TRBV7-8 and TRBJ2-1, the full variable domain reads GAGVSQSPRYKVAKRGQDVALRCDPISGHVSLFWYQQALGQGPEFLTYFQNEAQLDKSGLPSDRFFAERPEGSVSTLKIQRTQQEDSAVYLCASSSSGRVYNEQFFGPGTRLTVL.

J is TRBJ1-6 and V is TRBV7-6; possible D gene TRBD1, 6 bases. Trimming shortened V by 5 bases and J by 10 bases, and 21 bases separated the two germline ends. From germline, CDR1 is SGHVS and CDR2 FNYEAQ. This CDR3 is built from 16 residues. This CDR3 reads CASSQVLNRDESPLHF. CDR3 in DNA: TGTGCCAGCAGCCAAGTACTGAACAGGGACGAGTCACCCCTCCACTTT.

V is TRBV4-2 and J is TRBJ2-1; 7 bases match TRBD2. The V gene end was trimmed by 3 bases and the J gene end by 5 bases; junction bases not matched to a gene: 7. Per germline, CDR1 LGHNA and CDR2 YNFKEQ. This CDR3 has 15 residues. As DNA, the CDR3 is TGTGCCAGCAGCCATCACGCGGGAGATAACAATGAGCAGTTCTTC. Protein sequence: CASSHHAGDNNEQFF.

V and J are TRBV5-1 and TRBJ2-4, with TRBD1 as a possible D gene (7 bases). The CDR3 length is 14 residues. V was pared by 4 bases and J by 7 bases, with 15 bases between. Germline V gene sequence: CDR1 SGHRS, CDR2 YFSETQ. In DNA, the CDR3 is TGCGCCAGCAGCATAGCCTCAGGGGGGAACATTCAGTACTTC. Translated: CASSIASGGNIQYF.

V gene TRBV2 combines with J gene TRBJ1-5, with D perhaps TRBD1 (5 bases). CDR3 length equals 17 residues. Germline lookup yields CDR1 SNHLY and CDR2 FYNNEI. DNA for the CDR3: TGTGCTTACCCAGACAGAGCATGGGGGTATAGCAATCAGCCCCAGCATTTT. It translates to CAYPDRAWGYSNQPQHF. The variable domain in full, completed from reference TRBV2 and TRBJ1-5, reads EPEVTQTPSHQVTQMGQEVILRCVPISNHLYFYWYRQILGQKVEFLVSFYNNEISEKSEIFDDQFSVERPDGSNFTLKIRSTKLEDSAMYFCAYPDRAWGYSNQPQHFGDGTRLSIL.

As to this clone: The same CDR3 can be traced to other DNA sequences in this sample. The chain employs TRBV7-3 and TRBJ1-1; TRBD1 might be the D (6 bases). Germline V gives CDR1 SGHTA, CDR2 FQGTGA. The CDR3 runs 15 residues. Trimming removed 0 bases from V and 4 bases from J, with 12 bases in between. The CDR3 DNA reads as TGTGCCAGCAGCTTAACAGGGGGAGTGGGCACTGAAGCTTTCTTT. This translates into CASSLTGGVGTEAFF.

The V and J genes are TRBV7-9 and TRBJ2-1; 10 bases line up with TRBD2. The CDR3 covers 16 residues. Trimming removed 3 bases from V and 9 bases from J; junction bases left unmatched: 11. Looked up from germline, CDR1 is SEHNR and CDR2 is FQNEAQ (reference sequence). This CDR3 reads CASSFWSAGGRGEQFF. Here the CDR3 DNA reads TGTGCCAGCAGCTTTTGGTCAGCGGGAGGGCGTGGTGAGCAGTTCTTC.

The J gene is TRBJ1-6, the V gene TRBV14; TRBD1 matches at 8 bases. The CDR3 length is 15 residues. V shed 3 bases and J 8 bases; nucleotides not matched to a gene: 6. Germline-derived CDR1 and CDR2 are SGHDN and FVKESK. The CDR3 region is CASSHRTGLDSPLHF. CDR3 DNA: TGTGCCAGCAGCCATAGGACAGGGCTGGATTCACCCCTCCACTTT.

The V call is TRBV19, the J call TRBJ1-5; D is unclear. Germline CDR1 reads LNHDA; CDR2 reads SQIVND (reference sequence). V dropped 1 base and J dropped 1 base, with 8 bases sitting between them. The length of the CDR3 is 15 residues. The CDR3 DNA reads TGTGCCAGTAGTATAGGAGGGCTGAGCAATCAGCCCCAGCATTTT. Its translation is CASSIGGLSNQPQHF.

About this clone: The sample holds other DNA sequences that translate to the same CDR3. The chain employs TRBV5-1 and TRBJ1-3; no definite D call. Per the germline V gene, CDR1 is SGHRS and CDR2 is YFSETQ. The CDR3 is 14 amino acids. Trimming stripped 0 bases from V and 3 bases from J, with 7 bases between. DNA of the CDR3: TGCGCCAGCAGCTTGGCCGGGTATGGAAACACCATATATTTT. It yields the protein CASSLAGYGNTIYF.

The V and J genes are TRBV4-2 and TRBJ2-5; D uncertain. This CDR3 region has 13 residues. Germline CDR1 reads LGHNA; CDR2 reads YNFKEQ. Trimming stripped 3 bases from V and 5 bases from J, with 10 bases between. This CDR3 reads CASSQAKKETQYF. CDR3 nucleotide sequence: TGTGCCAGCAGCCAGGCAAAGAAGGAGACCCAGTACTTC.

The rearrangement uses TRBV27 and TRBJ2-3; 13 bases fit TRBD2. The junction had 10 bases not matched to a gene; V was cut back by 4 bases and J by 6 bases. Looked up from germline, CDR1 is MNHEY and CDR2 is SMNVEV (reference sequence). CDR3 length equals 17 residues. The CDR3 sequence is CASSYVPGLAGRDTQYF. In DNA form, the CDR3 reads TGTGCCAGCAGTTATGTGCCGGGACTAGCGGGACGGGATACGCAGTATTTT.

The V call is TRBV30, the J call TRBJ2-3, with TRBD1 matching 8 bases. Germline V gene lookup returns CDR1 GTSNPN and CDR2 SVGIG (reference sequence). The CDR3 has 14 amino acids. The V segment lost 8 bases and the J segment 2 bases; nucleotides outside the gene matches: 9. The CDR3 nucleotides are TGTGCCCGGGCGGACAGGGTACACACAGATACGCAGTATTTT. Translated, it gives CARADRVHTDTQYF.